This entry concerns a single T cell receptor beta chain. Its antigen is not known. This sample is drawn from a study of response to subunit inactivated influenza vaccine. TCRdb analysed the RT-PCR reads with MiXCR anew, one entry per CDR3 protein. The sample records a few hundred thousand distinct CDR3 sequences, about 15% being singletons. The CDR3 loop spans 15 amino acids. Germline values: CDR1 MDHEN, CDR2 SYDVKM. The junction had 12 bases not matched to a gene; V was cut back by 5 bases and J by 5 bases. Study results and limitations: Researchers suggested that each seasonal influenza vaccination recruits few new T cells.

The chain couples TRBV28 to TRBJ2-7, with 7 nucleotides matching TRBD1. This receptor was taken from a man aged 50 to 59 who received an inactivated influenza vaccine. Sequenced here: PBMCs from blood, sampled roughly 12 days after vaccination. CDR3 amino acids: CASSALPTGSHEQYF. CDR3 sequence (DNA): TGTGCCAGCAGTGCCCTCCCGACAGGGAGCCACGAGCAGTACTTC.